One TCR beta chain is described in this entry. The antigen is undetermined. Genomic DNA acted as the template from which TCR beta VDJ combination and CDR3 sequence profiling were carried out. TCRdb ran MiXCR on the reads and lists one entry per CDR3 protein. Here the sample spans around 250,000 distinct CDR3 sequences, 45% to 65% being singletons. The data were obtained in a study of CD8+CD57+ T cells in acquired aplastic anemia. As for the study in general: Sorting CD4+ and CD8+ cells gave DNA averaging approximately 3 ug. Findings and caveats of the study: CD8+ Simpson's diversity in patients was not significantly different from that in controls. Around 27 CD8+ CDR3 sequences occurred in both the patients and the controls.

The J segment lost 0 bases and the V segment lost 8 bases, leaving 4 bases of the junction unmatched. Per germline, CDR1 SNHLY and CDR2 FYNNEI. This CDR3 comprises 15 residues. The source of this sequence is a human donor with severe aplastic anemia or a healthy control (not recorded which). The sequenced sample consisted of sorted CD4+, CD8+, or CD8+CD57+ T cells (not recorded which) from PBMCs. V gene TRBV2 combines with J gene TRBJ2-3; TRBD2 agrees at 11 bases. CDR3 nucleotide sequence: TGTGCCAGCCTGGGACTAGCGGCTAGCACAGATACGCAGTATTTT. Translation: CASLGLAASTDTQYF.